This T cell receptor (beta chain) was documented in a study of blood T cells in healthy people across ages. This clonotype was seen ten or more times. The antigen is unknown. The use of a sample-barcoded 5' primer and a J-beta primer mix characterized a second PCR of about 7 to 12 cycles. TCRdb ran MiXCR on the 5' RACE reads and lists one entry per CDR3 protein. The sample has roughly 800,000 distinct CDR3 sequences, 36% seen once; the top ten hold over 10%. General observations from the study: Long-lived donors exceeded aged donors in naive CD4+ cells and diversity.

The germline V gene encodes CDR1 DFQATT and CDR2 SNEGSKA (reference sequence). The CDR3 is made up of 12 amino acids. V shed 3 bases and J shed 0 bases, with 5 bases lying between them. This sequence joins TRBV20-1 and TRBJ1-2; D is possibly TRBD1 (5 bases). Sample: blood. The clonotype comes from a man aged 18 to 30 in good health. For the CDR3, the DNA is TGCAGTGCTAGCAGGGCTAACTATGGCTACACCTTC. Residues: CSASRANYGYTF.